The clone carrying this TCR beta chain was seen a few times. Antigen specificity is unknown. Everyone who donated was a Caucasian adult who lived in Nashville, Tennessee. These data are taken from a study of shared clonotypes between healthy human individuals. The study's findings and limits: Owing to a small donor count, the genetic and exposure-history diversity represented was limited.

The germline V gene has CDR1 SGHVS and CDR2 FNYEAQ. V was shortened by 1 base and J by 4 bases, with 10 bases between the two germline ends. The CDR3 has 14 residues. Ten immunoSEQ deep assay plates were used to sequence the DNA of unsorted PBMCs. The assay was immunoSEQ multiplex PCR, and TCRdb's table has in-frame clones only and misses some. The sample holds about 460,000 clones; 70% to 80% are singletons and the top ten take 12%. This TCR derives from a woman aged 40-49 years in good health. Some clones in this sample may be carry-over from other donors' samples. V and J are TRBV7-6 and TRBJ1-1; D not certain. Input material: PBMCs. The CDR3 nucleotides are TGTGCCAGCAGCTTAGGCCAACCAGTCACTGAAGCTTTCTTT. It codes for CASSLGQPVTEAFF.